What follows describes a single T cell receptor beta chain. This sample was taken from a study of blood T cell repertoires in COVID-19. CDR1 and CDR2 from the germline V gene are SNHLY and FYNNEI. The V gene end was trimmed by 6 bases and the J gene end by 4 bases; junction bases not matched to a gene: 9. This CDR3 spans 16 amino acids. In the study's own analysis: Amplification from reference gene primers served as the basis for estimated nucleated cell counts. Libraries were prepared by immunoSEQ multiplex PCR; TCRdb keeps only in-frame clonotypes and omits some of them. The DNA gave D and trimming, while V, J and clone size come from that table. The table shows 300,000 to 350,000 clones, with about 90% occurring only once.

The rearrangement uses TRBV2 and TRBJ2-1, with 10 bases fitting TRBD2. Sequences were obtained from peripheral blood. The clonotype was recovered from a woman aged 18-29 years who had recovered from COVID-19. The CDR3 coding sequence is TGTGCCAGCAGGGATCTGGCTAGCGGGAGTTACAATGAGCAGTTCTTC. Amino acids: CASRDLASGSYNEQFF.